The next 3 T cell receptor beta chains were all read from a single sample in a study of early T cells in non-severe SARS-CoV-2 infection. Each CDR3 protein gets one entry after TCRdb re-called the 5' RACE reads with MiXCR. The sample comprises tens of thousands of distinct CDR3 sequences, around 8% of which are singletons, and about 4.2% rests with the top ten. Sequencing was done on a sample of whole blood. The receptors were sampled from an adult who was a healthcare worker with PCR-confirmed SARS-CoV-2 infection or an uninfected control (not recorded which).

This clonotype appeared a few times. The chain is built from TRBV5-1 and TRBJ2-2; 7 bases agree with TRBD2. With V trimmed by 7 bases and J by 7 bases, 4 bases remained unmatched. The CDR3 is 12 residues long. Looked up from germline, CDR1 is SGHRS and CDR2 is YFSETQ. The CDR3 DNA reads TGCGCCAGCCGGACTAGTGACGGGGAGCTGTTTTTT. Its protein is CASRTSDGELFF.

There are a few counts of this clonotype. CDR3 nucleotide sequence: TGCGCCAGCAGCGAAATAGTACCAACAGATACGCAGTATTTT. As protein: CASSEIVPTDTQYF. This sequence joins TRBV4-1 and TRBJ2-3; no clear D gene. This CDR3 comprises 14 residues. Germline V gives CDR1 MGHRA, CDR2 YSYEKL. Trimming took off 5 bases at V and 3 bases at J, with 12 bases between the two ends.

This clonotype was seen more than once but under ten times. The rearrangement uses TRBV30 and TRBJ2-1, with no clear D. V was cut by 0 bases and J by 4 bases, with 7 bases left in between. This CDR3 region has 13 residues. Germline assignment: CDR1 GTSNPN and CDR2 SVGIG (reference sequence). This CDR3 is CAWSVLRYNEQFF. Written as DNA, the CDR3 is TGTGCCTGGAGTGTATTGCGGTACAATGAGCAGTTCTTC.